The present T cell receptor beta chain was sequenced within a study of molecular identifiers for immune sequencing clone quantification. Study-level information: RNA from approximately 20,000 or 98,000 naive CD8 cells was split five ways in replicates, with four sequenced.

Methods described previously were used for bulk TCR libraries, and listed TCR primers were applied. TCRdb re-derived calls from the PCR reads in MiXCR, one entry per CDR3 protein. Counted here are some 580,000 distinct CDR3 sequences, around 25% occurring once; the ten biggest clones make up 0.78%. The sorting of naive CD8 T cells used the CD8+CD4-CCR7+CD45RA+ phenotype. This CDR3 region has 13 residues. Germline loops: CDR1 MNHEY, CDR2 SMNVEV (reference sequence). Trimming took off 8 bases at V and 1 base at J, with 11 bases between the two ends. The TCR was taken from a human donor in good health. Some libraries in this study had Jurkat cell RNA spiked in. The chain links TRBV27 to TRBJ1-1; D gene uncertain. The sample taken for sequencing was naive CD8+ T cells from blood, with Jurkat cell RNA spiked in. As to subset: FACS-sorted CD8+CD4-CCR7+CD45RA+ naive T cells. CDR3: CASSYQANTEAFF. CDR3 nucleotides: TGTGCCAGCTCCTACCAGGCGAACACTGAAGCTTTCTTT.